These 2 T cell receptor beta chains were sequenced from one sample in a study of blood T cell repertoires in COVID-19. Repertoires were generated with immunoSEQ multiplex PCR, while TCRdb's copy carries only in-frame clones and drops some. This table has around 71,000 clones, more than 75% appearing once. The source material was peripheral blood. The receptor source for this set is a woman aged 60-75 years with acute or convalescent COVID-19.

This rearrangement joins TRBV9 to TRBJ2-7; the match to TRBD2 covers 13 bases. J gave up 9 bases and V 0 bases, and 3 bases lay outside the gene matches. The length of the CDR3 is 14 residues. Germline V gene data show CDR1 as SGDLS and CDR2 as YYNGEE. CDR3 amino acids: CASSVGGLAGMQYF. CDR3 in DNA: TGTGCCAGCAGCGTAGGGGGACTAGCGGGAATGCAGTACTTC.

The chain employs TRBV20-1 and TRBJ2-5; maybe TRBD2 (5 bases). V lost 7 bases and J 7 bases, leaving 13 bases between the germline ends. Germline CDR1 is DFQATT and CDR2 is SNEGSKA (reference sequence). The CDR3 has 11 amino acids. The CDR3: CSERERRTQYF. CDR3 bases: TGCAGTGAGAGGGAAAGGAGGACCCAGTACTTC.